The 19 T cell receptor beta chains below come from one sample, sequenced in a study of blood T cell repertoires in COVID-19. This table comes from immunoSEQ multiplex PCR, and its TCRdb copy is limited to in-frame clones, with some not included. The profile covers about 280,000 clones, with roughly 87% appearing a single time and over 8% taken by the ten largest. Sequencing was performed on peripheral blood. The receptor set was obtained from a man in his late teens or twenties with active or convalescent COVID-19.

The chain couples TRBV19 to TRBJ2-1; 10 bases match TRBD2. The CDR3 sequence is 15 residues long. Trimming removed 2 bases from V and 7 bases from J; junction bases left unmatched: 5. The germline gives CDR1 LNHDA, CDR2 SQIVND (reference sequence). CDR3 bases: TGTGCCAGTAGTATAACAGCGGGGGGGCGGAATGAGCAGTTCTTC. Its protein is CASSITAGGRNEQFF.

The chain combines TRBV27 with TRBJ1-4; the D gene is possibly TRBD1 (5 bases). Germline CDR1 and CDR2: MNHEY and SMNVEV (reference sequence). V gave up 2 bases and J gave up 6 bases, with 10 bases separating them. The CDR3 is 14 amino acids. The CDR3 is CASSLGAGHEKLFF. The CDR3 DNA reads as TGTGCCAGCAGTTTAGGGGCAGGGCATGAAAAACTGTTTTTT.

The chain joins TRBV28 to TRBJ1-1; possible D gene TRBD1, 5 bases. The length of the CDR3 is 14 residues. In germline, CDR1 is MDHEN, CDR2 SYDVKM. V lost 1 base and J lost 3, with 9 bases in between. CDR3 DNA: TGTGCCAGCAGTTTATTCAGGGTGCACACTGAAGCTTTCTTT. Translated: CASSLFRVHTEAFF. Full variable domain (rest looked up from reference TRBV28 and TRBJ1-1): DVKVTQSSRYLVKRTGEKVFLECVQDMDHENMFWYRQDPGLGLRLIYFSYDVKMKEKGDIPEGYSVSREKKERFSLILESASTNQTSMYLCASSLFRVHTEAFFGQGTRLTVV.

The chain employs TRBV29-1 and TRBJ1-2; 10 nucleotides line up with TRBD1. V was clipped by 5 bases and J by 8 bases; unmatched bases: 11. Germline assignment: CDR1 SQVTM and CDR2 ANQGSEA. CDR3 length: 14 residues. The CDR3 loop reads CSVPPSGTGEGYTF. The CDR3 nucleotides are TGCAGCGTTCCTCCATCCGGGACAGGGGAGGGCTACACCTTC.

This clone is a singleton in its sample. This chain joins TRBV6-5 and TRBJ2-7; 9 nucleotides agree with TRBD1. Losses at the gene ends were 6 bases for V and 2 bases for J; bases not matched to a gene: 2. Germline lookup yields CDR1 MNHEY and CDR2 SVGAGI. The CDR3 loop spans 13 amino acids. This chain's CDR3 is CASSRDRAYEQYF. The CDR3 DNA reads TGTGCCAGCAGCAGGGACAGGGCCTACGAGCAGTACTTC.

The chain recombines TRBV2 with TRBJ2-2; a possible D gene is TRBD2 (5 bases). Trimming pared 3 bases from V and 6 bases from J, leaving 11 bases between. The CDR3 has 14 amino acids. The V gene's germline CDR1 is SNHLY and CDR2 FYNNEI. CDR3 loop: CASSDPTRAGELFF. In DNA, the CDR3 is TGTGCCAGCAGTGACCCTACTAGGGCCGGGGAGCTGTTTTTT.

This chain joins TRBV9 and TRBJ1-1; unclear D gene. Germline V gene lookup returns CDR1 SGDLS and CDR2 YYNGEE. The CDR3 runs 14 residues. Trimming pared 0 bases from V and 1 base from J, leaving 7 bases between. DNA of the CDR3: TGTGCCAGCAGCGTAGCTGGAGAGAACACTGAAGCTTTCTTT. Translating it yields CASSVAGENTEAFF.

A single count supports this clone. This chain joins TRBV15 and TRBJ1-4; TRBD1 matches at 11 bases. Germline CDR1 is LNHNV and CDR2 is YYDKDF (reference sequence). The CDR3 runs to 14 residues. Losses at the gene ends were 9 bases for V and 6 bases for J; bases not matched to a gene: 6. The CDR3 region is CATQGQGVDEKLFF. CDR3 coding DNA: TGTGCCACTCAGGGACAGGGGGTTGATGAAAAACTGTTTTTT.

V is TRBV4-1 and J is TRBJ1-2; TRBD1 is a possible D gene (5 bases). In germline, CDR1 is MGHRA, CDR2 YSYEKL. This CDR3 spans 13 amino acids. Between the trimmed V and J ends, which lost 4 bases and 8 bases, there was a span of 14 bases. Written as DNA, the CDR3 is TGCGCCAGCAGCCGCTGGGACTTGGGGGGCTACACCTTC. Its protein is CASSRWDLGGYTF.

The CDR3 coding sequence is TGTGCCAGCAGCTCCCAAGGTCCAGGCTATGGCTACACCTTC. Translation gives CASSSQGPGYGYTF. This chain connects TRBV5-4 to TRBJ1-2; no firm D call. CDR1 is SGHNT and CDR2 is YYREEE in the germline V gene (reference sequence). The CDR3 is made up of 14 amino acids. Trimming pared 3 bases from V and 4 bases from J, leaving 13 bases between.

This clone was seen more than once but under ten times. The chain uses TRBV2 and TRBJ1-4; D is ambiguous. The germline CDR1 and CDR2 sequences are SNHLY and FYNNEI. V was clipped by 4 bases and J by 6 bases, with 9 bases between them. CDR3 length: 13 amino acids. The CDR3 sequence: CASSVRRDEKLFF. The CDR3 DNA follows: TGTGCCAGCAGTGTTCGCCGGGATGAAAAACTGTTTTTT.

The chain links TRBV4-1 to TRBJ2-1; D is undetermined. Germline CDR1 MGHRA, CDR2 YSYEKL. This CDR3 has 14 amino acids. V lost 3 bases and J 0 bases, leaving 6 bases between the germline ends. CDR3 sequence reads: CASSQRGSYNEQFF. The CDR3 DNA reads TGCGCCAGCAGCCAGAGAGGCTCCTACAATGAGCAGTTCTTC.

For the CDR3, the DNA is TGCAGCGGTACACAGGGCGTCAATCAGCCCCAGCATTTT. Protein sequence: CSGTQGVNQPQHF. This chain joins TRBV29-1 and TRBJ1-5; possibly TRBD1 for D (6 bases). Germline V gene sequence: CDR1 SQVTM, CDR2 ANQGSEA. V was trimmed by 7 bases and J by 3 bases, leaving 13 bases between them. The CDR3 totals 13 residues.

This sequence joins TRBV3-1 (or the pseudogene TRBV3-2) and TRBJ1-1; maybe TRBD1 (5 bases). Germline lookup yields CDR1 LGHDT and CDR2 YNNKEL (reference sequence). Trimming left V 0 bases short and J 5 bases short, with 16 bases between. The CDR3 is 16 amino acids. The DNA of the CDR3 is TGTGCCAGCAGCCAAGATCAGGGCAGATGGAAGACTGAAGCTTTCTTT. Its translation: CASSQDQGRWKTEAFF.

The rearrangement joins TRBV14 to TRBJ1-1; the match to TRBD1 covers 7 bases. Germline CDR1 SGHDN, CDR2 FVKESK. The J segment lost 7 bases and the V segment lost 2 bases, leaving 7 bases of the junction unmatched. The CDR3 contains 14 residues. This chain's CDR3 is CASSQLRTGGEAFF. The CDR3 bases are TGTGCCAGCAGCCAATTAAGGACAGGCGGTGAAGCTTTCTTT. Full variable domain (rest looked up from reference TRBV14 and TRBJ1-1): EAGVTQFPSHSVIEKGQTVTLRCDPISGHDNLYWYRRVMGKEIKFLLHFVKESKQDESGMPNNRFLAERTGGTYSTLKVQPAELEDSGVYFCASSQLRTGGEAFFGQGTRLTVV.

This chain joins TRBV3-1 (or the pseudogene TRBV3-2) and TRBJ1-4, with TRBD1 as a possible D gene (6 bases). Germline V gene data show CDR1 as LGHDT and CDR2 as YNNKEL (reference sequence). V was clipped by 0 bases and J by 4 bases, with 18 bases between them. The CDR3 runs 18 residues. CDR3 bases: TGTGCCAGCAGCCAAGAGAGGACAGTACCGATAGGTAATGAAAAACTGTTTTTT. It specifies CASSQERTVPIGNEKLFF.

This clone has just one count. The V gene is TRBV5-1, the J gene TRBJ1-1; 9 bases are shared with TRBD1. Germline CDR1 reads SGHRS; CDR2 reads YFSETQ. This CDR3 is 17 amino acids long. After removal of 4 bases from V and 8 bases from J, the junction contained 18 bases not matched to a gene. The CDR3 nucleotides are TGCGCCAGCAGCGTACAACAGGGGGCGAATCCTTATTCCGAAGCTTTCTTT. Residues: CASSVQQGANPYSEAFF.

The DNA for the CDR3 is TGTGCCACCAGTGACACTAGCGGGGGGACAGATACGCAGTATTTT. This gives the protein CATSDTSGGTDTQYF. The chain is built from TRBV24-1 and TRBJ2-3; 12 nucleotides align to TRBD2. CDR3 length equals 15 residues. Germline V gene sequence: CDR1 KGHDR, CDR2 SFDVKD. With 4 bases clipped from V and 3 bases from J, the junction kept 1 base outside the gene matches.

This sequence joins TRBV18 and TRBJ1-2; no clear D gene. The CDR3 covers 15 residues. Germline CDR1 reads KGHSH; CDR2 reads LQKENI. V lost 6 bases, J lost 3 bases, and 17 bases lay in between. The chain's CDR3 is CASSPVEGGHYGYTF. In nucleotides, the CDR3 is TGTGCCAGCTCCCCGGTAGAGGGAGGTCACTATGGCTACACCTTC.